A single sample is the source of the 27 T cell receptor beta chains below, sequenced in a study of Tregs in tolerant kidney transplant recipients. Method: immunoSEQ multiplex PCR; TCRdb's copy keeps in-frame clones and lacks some. The profile shows about 18,000 clones, around 82% of them singletons. Sequencing input: Tregs from blood. These receptors all come from a human donor in good health.

J is TRBJ1-6 and V is TRBV11-2; D unclear. The V gene's germline CDR1 is SGHAT and CDR2 FQNNGV. V was pared by 1 base and J by 7 bases, with 5 bases between. There are 13 residues in the CDR3. CDR3 residues: CASSLAANSPLHF. For the CDR3, the DNA is TGTGCCAGCAGCTTAGCGGCCAATTCACCCCTCCACTTT.

The chain employs TRBV21-1 and TRBJ1-5. TRBV21-1 is labeled a pseudogene. This CDR3 region has 15 residues. CDR3 residues: CASSLRTYCNQPQHF. The CDR3 region has the DNA TGTGCCAGCAGCCTCCGGACGTACTGCAATCAGCCCCAGCATTTT.

The J gene is TRBJ1-1, the V gene TRBV6-1; D gene uncertain. V shed 7 bases and J shed 10 bases, with 16 bases lying between them. This CDR3 region has 12 residues. Germline V lookup: CDR1 MNHNS, CDR2 SASEGT. DNA for the CDR3: TGTGCCAGCATTCTTGGGCCGGGTCGAGCTTTCTTT. As protein: CASILGPGRAFF.

The J gene is TRBJ2-5, the V gene TRBV5-6; D gene ambiguous. The CDR3 has 11 residues. Trimming took 3 bases from V and 2 from J, leaving 2 bases between them. Germline CDR1 and CDR2: SGHDT and YYEEEE. CDR3 protein: CASSWQETQYF. CDR3 coding DNA: TGTGCCAGCAGCTGGCAAGAGACCCAGTACTTC.

V is TRBV2 and J is TRBJ2-5, with TRBD2 matching 7 bases. The CDR3 loop spans 13 amino acids. V was pared by 6 bases and J by 5 bases, with 6 bases of the junction left unmatched. Germline lookup yields CDR1 SNHLY and CDR2 FYNNEI. The DNA for the CDR3 is TGTGCCAGCAGATCGGGGGGATCCGAGACCCAGTACTTC. This encodes CASRSGGSETQYF.

This clone turned up a few times. The chain couples TRBV6-6 to TRBJ2-3; D is perhaps TRBD1 (5 bases). Germline CDR1 reads MNHNY; CDR2 reads SVGAGI (reference sequence). V lost 6 bases and J lost 6, with 13 bases in between. The CDR3 is 13 amino acids. CDR3 in amino acids: CASSPPPGDTQYF. CDR3 sequence (DNA): TGTGCCAGCAGCCCGCCGCCAGGGGATACGCAGTATTTT.

The V and J genes are TRBV4-1 and TRBJ2-1; 12 positions match TRBD1. Germline V gene lookup returns CDR1 MGHRA and CDR2 YSYEKL. The CDR3 has 19 amino acids. The V and J ends lost 3 bases and 3 bases, in that order; junction bases with no gene match: 12. CDR3 in amino acids: CASSQGTGGRGSLYNEQFF. CDR3 bases: TGCGCCAGCAGCCAGGGGACAGGGGGCAGAGGATCCCTCTACAATGAGCAGTTCTTC.

This chain links TRBV9 with TRBJ2-2; 13 bases are a match to TRBD2. The junction had 8 bases not matched to a gene; V was cut back by 4 bases and J by 5 bases. Germline CDR1 is SGDLS and CDR2 is YYNGEE. CDR3 size: 17 residues. CDR3 nucleotides: TGTGCCAGCAGCTACGGACTAGCGGGAGTTGGTACCGGGGAGCTGTTTTTT. Protein product: CASSYGLAGVGTGELFF. The entire variable domain, with the rest obtained from reference TRBV9 and TRBJ2-2, is as follows: DSGVTQTPKHLITATGQRVTLRCSPRSGDLSVYWYQQSLDQGLQFLIQYYNGEERAKGNILERFSAQQFPDLHSELNLSSLELGDSALYFCASSYGLAGVGTGELFFGEGSRLTVL.

The chain is built from TRBV9 and TRBJ2-1; D is ambiguous. This CDR3 spans 16 amino acids. Trimming took 3 bases from V and 2 from J, leaving 15 bases between them. Germline-derived CDR1 and CDR2 are SGDLS and YYNGEE. The CDR3 region is CASSATKPPAYNEQFF. In DNA form, the CDR3 reads TGTGCCAGCAGCGCCACAAAGCCCCCGGCCTACAATGAGCAGTTCTTC.

This chain connects TRBV7-2 to TRBJ2-7, with D perhaps matching TRBD1 or TRBD2 (5 bases each). CDR1 and CDR2 (germline): SGHTA, FQGNSA. The CDR3 consists of 14 residues. V dropped 8 bases and J dropped 5 bases, with 19 bases sitting between them. The CDR3 sequence is CASAFRWGMNEQYF. CDR3 DNA: TGTGCCAGCGCCTTCAGGTGGGGGATGAACGAGCAGTACTTC.

The chain links TRBV7-6 to TRBJ2-1; D unclear. V lost 3 bases, J lost 0 bases, and 12 bases lay in between. The CDR3 is 16 residues long. Germline assignment: CDR1 SGHVS and CDR2 FNYEAQ. The chain's CDR3 is CASSFLAASSYNEQFF. The CDR3 DNA follows: TGTGCCAGCAGCTTCCTGGCAGCGAGCTCCTACAATGAGCAGTTCTTC. Variable domain in full (rest from reference TRBV7-6 and TRBJ2-1): GAGVSQSPRYKVTKRGQDVALRCDPISGHVSLYWYRQALGQGPEFLTYFNYEAQQDKSGLPNDRFSAERPEGSISTLTIQRTEQRDSAMYRCASSFLAASSYNEQFFGPGTRLTVL.

This chain joins TRBV5-8 and TRBJ1-4, with no clear D. V lost 1 base and J lost 2, with 12 bases in between. This CDR3 contains 16 residues. CDR1 and CDR2 (germline): SGHTS, YDEGEE. Here the CDR3 DNA reads TGTGCCAGCAGCTTGTCCCGAGTACTTACTAATGAAAAACTGTTTTTT. Translating it yields CASSLSRVLTNEKLFF.

The chain couples TRBV5-1 to TRBJ1-2, with 8 bases matching TRBD1. There are 14 residues in the CDR3. V was clipped by 3 bases and J by 8 bases; unmatched bases: 9. CDR1 and CDR2 from the germline V gene are SGHRS and YFSETQ. CDR3 region: CASSSNFRDRGYTF. Written as DNA, the CDR3 is TGCGCCAGCAGCTCGAATTTCCGGGACAGGGGCTACACCTTC. Filled out from reference TRBV5-1 and TRBJ1-2, the complete variable domain reads KAGVTQTPRYLIKTRGQQVTLSCSPISGHRSVSWYQQTPGQGLQFLFEYFSETQRNKGNFPGRFSGRQFSNSRSEMNVSTLELGDSALYLCASSSNFRDRGYTFGSGTRLTVV.

The chain is built from TRBV6-1 and TRBJ1-2, with TRBD1 matching 10 bases. The germline CDR1 and CDR2 sequences are MNHNS and SASEGT. V lost 8 bases, J lost 0 bases, and 3 bases stayed unmatched. The CDR3 has 14 residues. The CDR3 DNA sequence: TGTGCCAGCCGGGACAGGGGTTCTAACTATGGCTACACCTTC. This gives the protein CASRDRGSNYGYTF.

This clone was detected only once. The sample contains more than one DNA sequence encoding this CDR3. The chain joins TRBV18 to TRBJ1-1; no firm D call. The CDR3 covers 13 residues. V lost 3 bases and J lost 0, with 5 bases in between. In germline, CDR1 is KGHSH, CDR2 LQKENI. CDR3 loop: CASSPGLNTEAFF. The DNA of the CDR3 is TGTGCCAGCTCACCCGGACTGAACACTGAAGCTTTCTTT.

The V call is TRBV7-2, the J call TRBJ1-5, with TRBD1 identical over 8 bases. Germline V gives CDR1 SGHTA, CDR2 FQGNSA. With V trimmed by 5 bases and J by 4 bases, 13 bases remained unmatched. The CDR3 runs 17 residues. The CDR3 region has the DNA TGTGCCAGCAGCCAGGGAGGCGGCCGGGACAGGAATCAGCCCCAGCATTTT. This encodes CASSQGGGRDRNQPQHF. Full variable domain (remainder filled in from reference TRBV7-2 and TRBJ1-5): GAGVSQSPSNKVTEKGKDVELRCDPISGHTALYWYRQSLGQGLEFLIYFQGNSAPDKSGLPSDRFSAERTGGSVSTLTIQRTQQEDSAVYLCASSQGGGRDRNQPQHFGDGTRLSIL.

The count of this clone is one. V is TRBV5-1 and J is TRBJ2-1; D unclear. Germline CDR1 reads SGHRS; CDR2 reads YFSETQ. The CDR3 has 13 residues. V was shortened by 4 bases and J by 4 bases, with 9 bases between the two germline ends. The CDR3 bases are TGCGCCAGCAGCCCCCAAGGTTACAATGAGCAGTTCTTC. It is translated as CASSPQGYNEQFF.

The gene calls are TRBV28 and TRBJ2-7; D not certain. Trimming removed 5 bases from V and 2 bases from J, with 4 bases in between. Per germline, CDR1 MDHEN and CDR2 SYDVKM. CDR3 length: 11 residues. The CDR3 protein is CASSDTYEQYF. In nucleotides, the CDR3 is TGTGCCAGCAGTGATACCTACGAGCAGTACTTC.

The chain links TRBV2 to TRBJ1-6; 7 nucleotides line up with TRBD1. Germline V gives CDR1 SNHLY, CDR2 FYNNEI. The CDR3 covers 14 residues. V trimming: 7 bases; J trimming: 8 bases; junction bases outside the gene matches: 8. In nucleotides, the CDR3 is TGTGCCAGCAAACGACAGGGTACAGATTCACCCCTCCACTTT. This translates into CASKRQGTDSPLHF. The complete variable domain, with remaining parts taken from reference TRBV2 and TRBJ1-6, reads EPEVTQTPSHQVTQMGQEVILRCVPISNHLYFYWYRQILGQKVEFLVSFYNNEISEKSEIFDDQFSVERPDGSNFTLKIRSTKLEDSAMYFCASKRQGTDSPLHFGNGTRLTVT.

The rearrangement joins TRBV29-1 to TRBJ1-4; 8 bases agree with TRBD1. The germline V gene encodes CDR1 SQVTM and CDR2 ANQGSEA. The trim removed 7 bases at V and 7 bases at J, leaving 14 bases unmatched. The CDR3 length is 15 residues. Here the CDR3 reads CSAKDRDQGGEKLFF. CDR3 nucleotide sequence: TGCAGCGCCAAGGACAGGGATCAGGGGGGTGAAAAACTGTTTTTT.

The chain uses TRBV7-2 and TRBJ2-1; 10 nucleotides align to TRBD2. This CDR3 spans 15 amino acids. J lost 4 bases, V lost 5 bases, and 5 bases had no gene match. The V gene's germline CDR1 is SGHTA and CDR2 FQGNSA. The CDR3 loop reads CASSLTSGVYNEQFF. The DNA for the CDR3 is TGTGCCAGCAGCCTAACTAGCGGGGTATACAATGAGCAGTTCTTC.

This clone came up a few times. The chain has TRBV19 and TRBJ2-2, with D unclear. V lost 10 bases and J lost 1, with 19 bases in between. The CDR3 covers 16 residues. The germline V gene has CDR1 LNHDA and CDR2 SQIVND (reference sequence). Here the CDR3 DNA reads TGTGCCACCCCCCACCCGAGTAGTTTGAACACCGGGGAGCTGTTTTTT. Residues: CATPHPSSLNTGELFF.

The chain links TRBV19 to TRBJ1-2; 7 bases are a match to TRBD1. The CDR3 runs 14 residues. V was clipped by 5 bases and J by 1 base; unmatched bases: 4. The germline gives CDR1 LNHDA, CDR2 SQIVND (reference sequence). CDR3: CASSEAGGNYGYTF. As DNA, the CDR3 is TGTGCCAGTAGTGAGGCAGGGGGTAACTATGGCTACACCTTC.

The rearrangement joins TRBV5-6 to TRBJ1-2, with D unclear. With 2 bases removed from V and 2 bases from J, the gap between germline ends came to 7 bases. The CDR3 contains 13 residues. Germline values: CDR1 SGHDT, CDR2 YYEEEE. CDR3 amino acids: CASSFGRNYGYTF. The CDR3 DNA is TGTGCCAGCAGCTTCGGACGGAACTATGGCTACACCTTC.

In its sample, this clone was seen once. J is TRBJ1-2 and V is TRBV11-3; D possibly corresponds to TRBD1 (6 bases). CDR1 is SGHNT and CDR2 is YENEEA in the germline V gene. The CDR3 covers 17 residues. Trimming removed 5 bases from V and 6 bases from J, with 25 bases in between. The CDR3 nucleotides read TGTGCCAGCAGCATCGAGCCCCAACAGGGAGGCGTGGATGGCTACACCTTC. Amino acids: CASSIEPQQGGVDGYTF.

J is TRBJ1-1 and V is TRBV4-3; D is uncertain. CDR1 and CDR2 (germline): LGHNA, YSLEER. Trimming left V 1 base short and J 4 bases short, with 7 bases between. The CDR3 loop spans 13 amino acids. CDR3 DNA: TGCGCCAGCAGCCAAGCCCGAGGCACTGAAGCTTTCTTT. Its translation: CASSQARGTEAFF.

The chain joins TRBV4-2 to TRBJ2-7; D is ambiguous. This CDR3 is 13 amino acids long. Germline assignment: CDR1 LGHNA and CDR2 YNFKEQ. The germline V and J ends were trimmed by 5 bases and 1 base, with 9 bases remaining between them. CDR3 sequence: CASSLKGSYEQYF. The CDR3 DNA sequence: TGTGCCAGCAGCTTGAAGGGTTCCTACGAGCAGTACTTC.